This TCR beta chain derives from a study of OX40 agonist ivuxolimab in advanced cancers. The table came from immunoSEQ multiplex PCR; TCRdb's copy has only in-frame clones and leaves some out. Of fewer than 100,000 clones in the sample, more than 75% are singletons; the top ten hold around 0.76%. Sequencing was performed on CD4+ or CD8+ T cells sorted from blood, taken in a trial of the OX40 agonist ivuxolimab. This clonotype originated in an adult with an advanced solid tumor such as melanoma, head and neck, liver or kidney cancer.

CDR3 loop: CASSQDVPLAGAAYEQYF. The CDR3 region has the DNA TGTGCCAGCAGCCAAGATGTTCCCCTAGCGGGAGCGGCCTACGAGCAGTACTTC. This chain uses TRBV4-2 with TRBJ2-7; 10 nucleotides agree with TRBD2. The CDR3 is made up of 18 amino acids. J was trimmed by 2 bases and V by 0 bases; bases with no gene match: 10. Germline CDR1 LGHNA, CDR2 YNFKEQ.